This record looks at one T cell receptor (beta chain) sequence and its context. The antigen remains unidentified. This record comes from a study of cytomegalovirus exposure and HLA in healthy donors. Study at large: Later, an analysis reported that the 95 to 150 validation repertoires had used the same platform as the approximately 680 first-cohort repertoires.

The donors were part of the validation cohort of roughly 130 subjects. That cohort was separate from the first cohort, which comprised 666 subjects. The length of the CDR3 is 15 residues. J was trimmed by 6 bases and V by 1 base; bases with no gene match: 7. Germline V gene data show CDR1 as SGHNT and CDR2 as YYREEE (reference sequence). TCRdb keeps only in-frame clones here, not all; method: immunoSEQ multiplex PCR. The sample includes some 45,000 clones, 94% seen only once; the top ten take around 7.8%. Study-level results: Investigators reported more than 150 TCR beta chains as tied to cytomegalovirus. Reports showed the classifier diagnosing cytomegalovirus status with high specificity and sensitivity.

The rearrangement links TRBV5-4 to TRBJ1-2; 9 positions match TRBD1. Sequencing used PBMCs. This clonotype was obtained from a woman aged 18-30 years in good health and CMV-seropositive. This chain's CDR3 is CASSLMGQGIDGYTF. For the CDR3, the DNA is TGTGCCAGCAGCTTGATGGGACAGGGCATCGATGGCTACACCTTC.